Presented here are 10 T cell receptor beta chains from one specimen sequenced in a study of blood T cell repertoires in COVID-19. Method: immunoSEQ multiplex PCR; TCRdb's copy keeps in-frame clones and lacks some. The repertoire holds about 44,000 clones, about 92% seen once, with approximately 12% in the top ten. The source material was peripheral blood. The receptors were sampled from a human donor in a cohort sampled during active COVID-19.

In this sample, this clone turned up a few times. The same CDR3 can be traced to other DNA sequences in this sample. The chain employs TRBV6-2 or TRBV6-3 and TRBJ1-5; D perhaps matches TRBD1 (6 bases). V was shortened by 5 bases and J by 0 bases, with 8 bases between the two germline ends. This CDR3 region has 14 residues. The germline gives CDR1 MNHEY, CDR2 SVGEGT. CDR3: CASSQQGSNQPQHF. DNA of the CDR3: TGTGCCAGCAGTCAACAGGGTAGCAATCAGCCCCAGCATTTT.

The rearrangement links TRBV10-2 to TRBJ2-3; TRBD2 aligns across 10 bases. V dropped 8 bases and J dropped 6; count of bases not matched to a gene: 11. CDR1 is WSHSY and CDR2 is SAAADI in the germline V gene. CDR3 length equals 15 residues. The chain's CDR3 is CASLRGLAGVDTQYF. Written as DNA, the CDR3 is TGCGCCAGCCTCCGTGGCCTAGCGGGAGTGGATACGCAGTATTTT.

This chain joins TRBV4-2 and TRBJ2-3, with 7 nucleotides matching TRBD2. The CDR3 contains 15 residues. Germline CDR1 reads LGHNA; CDR2 reads YNFKEQ. V lost 0 bases, J lost 4 bases, and 4 bases stayed unmatched. CDR3 coding DNA: TGTGCCAGCAGCCAAGACCCACTAGCGTCAGATACGCAGTATTTT. As protein: CASSQDPLASDTQYF.

By proportion, this clone is large. The genes are TRBV9 and TRBJ2-1, with D maybe TRBD2 (5 bases). CDR1 and CDR2 from the germline V gene are SGDLS and YYNGEE. The V end lost 4 bases, the J end lost 6 bases, and 11 bases lay between the germline ends. CDR3 length: 13 residues. The CDR3 spells CASSPSTSNEQFF. The CDR3 DNA follows: TGTGCCAGCAGCCCTAGCACCTCCAATGAGCAGTTCTTC.

This chain joins TRBV6-5 and TRBJ2-7; D is possibly TRBD1 (6 bases). CDR1 MNHEY and CDR2 SVGAGI come from the germline V gene. Trimming stripped 6 bases from V and 4 bases from J, with 7 bases between. This CDR3 has 11 residues. The CDR3 DNA reads TGTGCCAGCAGACAGGGATACGAGCAGTACTTC. Its protein product is CASRQGYEQYF.

CDR3 nucleotides: TGCGCCAGCAGCTTGGCCGGGGGAGGTGGGTTCTTC. Amino acids: CASSLAGGGGFF. This chain joins TRBV5-1 and TRBJ2-1, with D tentatively TRBD2 (6 bases). The CDR3 has 12 residues. V was clipped by 0 bases and J by 15 bases, with 13 bases between them. Per the germline V gene, CDR1 is SGHRS and CDR2 is YFSETQ.

The rearrangement joins TRBV5-1 to TRBJ1-2; possibly TRBD1 for D (5 bases). The CDR3 is 14 amino acids. V was clipped by 4 bases and J by 5 bases, with 15 bases between them. Germline-derived CDR1 and CDR2 are SGHRS and YFSETQ. CDR3 loop: CASSLEPGRYGYTF. Here the CDR3 DNA reads TGCGCCAGCAGCCTGGAACCAGGGCGATATGGCTACACCTTC.

The rearrangement uses TRBV11-2 and TRBJ2-3; the match to TRBD2 covers 8 bases. The CDR3 contains 14 residues. The V segment lost 3 bases and the J segment 6 bases; nucleotides outside the gene matches: 5. Germline V lookup: CDR1 SGHAT, CDR2 FQNNGV. The CDR3 DNA reads TGTGCCAGCAGCTTGATCGGGAGGGCGGATACGCAGTATTTT. Its protein is CASSLIGRADTQYF.

This chain joins TRBV6-6 and TRBJ2-1, with TRBD2 matching 8 bases. CDR1 and CDR2 from the germline V gene are MNHNY and SVGAGI (reference sequence). Trimming at V came to 2 bases and at J to 8 bases, leaving 8 bases not matched to a gene. The CDR3 spans 15 residues. CDR3 loop: CASSYARGRSHEQFF. DNA of the CDR3: TGTGCCAGCAGTTACGCGCGCGGGAGGTCTCATGAGCAGTTCTTC.

This rearrangement joins TRBV9 to TRBJ2-2; tentatively, D is TRBD1 (5 bases). V shed 3 bases and J shed 6 bases, with 12 bases lying between them. Germline V gene data show CDR1 as SGDLS and CDR2 as YYNGEE. CDR3 length: 14 amino acids. The CDR3 region has the DNA TGTGCCAGCAGCGGGCTCCAGGGTTCCGGGGAGCTGTTTTTT. Its translation is CASSGLQGSGELFF.